What follows are 7 T cell receptor beta chains derived from one specimen sequenced in a study of identical twins. TCRdb re-analysed the 5' RACE reads in MiXCR, keeping a single row per CDR3 protein. Of roughly 290,000 distinct CDR3 sequences listed, less than 9% were seen once; the top ten hold around 2.1%. This same sample was also part of a study on yellow fever vaccine responses in identical twins.

The specimen was memory (CD45RO+) T cells sorted from blood. These TCRs come from a woman under 30 in good health.

This clonotype has only a few counts. The V and J genes are TRBV29-1 and TRBJ2-2, with 7 bases that match TRBD1. Germline CDR1 is SQVTM and CDR2 is ANQGSEA. The V gene end was trimmed by 3 bases and the J gene end by 4 bases; junction bases not matched to a gene: 5. This CDR3 comprises 14 residues. The CDR3 DNA sequence: TGCAGCGTTGAGACAGGGTGGGGCACCGGGGAGCTGTTTTTT. Protein product: CSVETGWGTGELFF.

The chain is built from TRBV2 and TRBJ2-7, with TRBD1 matching over 9 bases. Per the germline V gene, CDR1 is SNHLY and CDR2 is FYNNEI. Unmatched junction bases numbered 6, after V lost 6 bases and J lost 9 bases. CDR3 size: 12 residues. In DNA, the CDR3 is TGTGCCAGCAGGGGGACAGGGCTGGGGCAGTACGTC. Translation gives CASRGTGLGQYV.

This clonotype has at least ten counts. The rearrangement links TRBV24-1 to TRBJ1-2, with 7 nucleotides matching TRBD1. From germline, CDR1 is KGHDR and CDR2 SFDVKD. The CDR3 has 14 residues. J was trimmed by 8 bases and V by 4 bases; bases with no gene match: 9. The CDR3 sequence: CATSDQQDRRGYTF. The CDR3 nucleotides are TGTGCCACCAGTGACCAACAGGACAGGAGAGGCTACACCTTC.

V and J are TRBV11-2 and TRBJ2-1; TRBD1 agrees at 8 bases. The CDR3 totals 16 residues. Germline-derived CDR1 and CDR2 are SGHAT and FQNNGV. The J segment lost 8 bases and the V segment lost 5 bases, leaving 14 bases of the junction unmatched. In nucleotides, the CDR3 is TGTGCCAGCAGCGCCGGGGGACAGGCAGGTATCGATGAGCAGTTCTTC. Protein: CASSAGGQAGIDEQFF. The whole variable domain, remainder taken from reference TRBV11-2 and TRBJ2-1, is EAGVAQSPRYKIIEKRQSVAFWCNPISGHATLYWYQQILGQGPKLLIQFQNNGVVDDSQLPKDRFSAERLKGVDSTLKIQPAKLEDSAVYLCASSAGGQAGIDEQFFGPGTRLTVL.

The rearrangement uses TRBV11-2 and TRBJ1-1; TRBD1 matches 8 bases. The ends lost 5 bases at V and 7 bases at J; junction bases unmatched: 12. Germline V gene data show CDR1 as SGHAT and CDR2 as FQNNGV. This CDR3 spans 15 amino acids. The CDR3 here is CASSVYGRGRDEAFF. In DNA form, the CDR3 reads TGTGCCAGCAGCGTCTACGGCAGGGGGCGAGATGAAGCTTTCTTT.

This clonotype was seen many times. The chain recombines TRBV10-3 with TRBJ2-5; unclear D gene. The CDR3 is made up of 13 amino acids. Trimming cost V 5 bases and J 4 bases, with 11 bases left between them. Germline-derived CDR1 and CDR2 are ENHRY and SYGVKD. CDR3: CAISLTEGETQYF. The CDR3, as DNA: TGTGCCATCAGTTTGACCGAAGGAGAGACCCAGTACTTC.

A few counts support this clonotype. The chain's CDR3 is CASSSRTGANTGELFF. In nucleotides, the CDR3 is TGTGCCAGCAGCTCCAGGACAGGGGCGAACACCGGGGAGCTGTTTTTT. V and J are TRBV7-8 and TRBJ2-2; 9 nucleotides match TRBD1. Unmatched junction bases numbered 3, after V lost 4 bases and J lost 0 bases. This CDR3 contains 16 residues. Germline lookup yields CDR1 SGHVS and CDR2 FQNEAQ.